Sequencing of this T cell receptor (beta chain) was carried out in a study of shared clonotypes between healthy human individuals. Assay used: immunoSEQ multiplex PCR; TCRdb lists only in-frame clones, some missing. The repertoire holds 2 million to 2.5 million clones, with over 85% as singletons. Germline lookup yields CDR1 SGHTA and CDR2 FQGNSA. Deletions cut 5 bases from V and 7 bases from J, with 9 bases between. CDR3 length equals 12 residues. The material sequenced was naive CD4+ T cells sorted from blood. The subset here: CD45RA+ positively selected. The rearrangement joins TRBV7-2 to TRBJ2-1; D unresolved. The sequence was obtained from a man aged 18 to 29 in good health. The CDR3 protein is CASSQVPNEQFF. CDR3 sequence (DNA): TGTGCCAGCAGCCAGGTCCCTAATGAGCAGTTCTTC.